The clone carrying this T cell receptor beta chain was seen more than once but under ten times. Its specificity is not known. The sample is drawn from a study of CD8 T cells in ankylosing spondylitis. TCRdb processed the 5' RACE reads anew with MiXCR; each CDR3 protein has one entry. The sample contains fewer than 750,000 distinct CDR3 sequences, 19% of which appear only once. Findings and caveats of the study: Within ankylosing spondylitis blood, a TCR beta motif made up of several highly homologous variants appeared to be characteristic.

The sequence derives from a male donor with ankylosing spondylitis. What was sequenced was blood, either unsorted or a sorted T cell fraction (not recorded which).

The CDR3 nucleotides read TGCAGCGTTGGGTCATTCCTTGAGACCCAGTACTTC. This codes for CSVGSFLETQYF. The chain is built from TRBV29-1 and TRBJ2-5, with D unclear. Germline CDR1 SQVTM, CDR2 ANQGSEA. The CDR3 runs to 12 residues. With 4 bases removed from V and 5 bases from J, the gap between germline ends came to 11 bases.